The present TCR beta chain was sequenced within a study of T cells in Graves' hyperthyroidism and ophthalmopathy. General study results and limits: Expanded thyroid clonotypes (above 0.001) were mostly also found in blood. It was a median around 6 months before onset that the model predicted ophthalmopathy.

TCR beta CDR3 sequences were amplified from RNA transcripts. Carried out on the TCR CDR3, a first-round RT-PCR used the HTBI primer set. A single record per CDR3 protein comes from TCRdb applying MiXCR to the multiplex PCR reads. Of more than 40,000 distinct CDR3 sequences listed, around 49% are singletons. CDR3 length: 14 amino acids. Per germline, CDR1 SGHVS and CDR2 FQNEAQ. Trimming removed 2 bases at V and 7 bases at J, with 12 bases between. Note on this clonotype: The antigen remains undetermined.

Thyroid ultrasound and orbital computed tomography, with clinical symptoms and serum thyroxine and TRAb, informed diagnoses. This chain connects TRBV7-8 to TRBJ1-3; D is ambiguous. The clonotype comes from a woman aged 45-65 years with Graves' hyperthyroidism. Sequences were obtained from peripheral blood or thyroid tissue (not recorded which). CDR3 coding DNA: TGTGCCAGCAGCTTACCAGGCAGTCGGAACACCATATATTTT. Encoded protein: CASSLPGSRNTIYF. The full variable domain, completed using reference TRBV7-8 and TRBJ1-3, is GAGVSQSPRYKVAKRGQDVALRCDPISGHVSLFWYQQALGQGPEFLTYFQNEAQLDKSGLPSDRFFAERPEGSVSTLKIQRTQQEDSAVYLCASSLPGSRNTIYFGEGSWLTVV.